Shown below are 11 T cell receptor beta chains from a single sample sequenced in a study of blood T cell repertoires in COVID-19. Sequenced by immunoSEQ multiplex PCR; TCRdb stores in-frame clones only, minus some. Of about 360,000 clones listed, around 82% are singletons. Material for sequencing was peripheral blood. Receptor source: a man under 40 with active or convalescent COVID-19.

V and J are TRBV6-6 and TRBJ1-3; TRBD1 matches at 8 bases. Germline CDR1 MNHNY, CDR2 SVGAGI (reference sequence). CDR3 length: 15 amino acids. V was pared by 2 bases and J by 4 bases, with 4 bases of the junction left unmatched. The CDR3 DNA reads TGTGCCAGCAGTTACCGGACAGGGACGGGAAACACCATATATTTT. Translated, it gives CASSYRTGTGNTIYF.

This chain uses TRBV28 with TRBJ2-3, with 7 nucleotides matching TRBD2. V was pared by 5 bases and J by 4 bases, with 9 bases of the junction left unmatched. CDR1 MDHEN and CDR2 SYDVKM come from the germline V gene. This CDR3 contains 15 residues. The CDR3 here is CASSKSGIRADTQYF. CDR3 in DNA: TGTGCCAGCAGTAAGAGCGGGATCAGAGCAGATACGCAGTATTTT.

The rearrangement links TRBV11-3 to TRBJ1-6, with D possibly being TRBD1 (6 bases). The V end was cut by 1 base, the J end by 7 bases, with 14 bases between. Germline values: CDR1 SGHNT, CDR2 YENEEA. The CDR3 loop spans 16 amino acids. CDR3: CASSLADWQGNSPLHF. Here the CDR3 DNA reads TGTGCCAGCAGCTTAGCAGATTGGCAGGGGAATTCACCCCTCCACTTT. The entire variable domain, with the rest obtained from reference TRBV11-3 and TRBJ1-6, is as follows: EAGVVQSPRYKIIEKKQPVAFWCNPISGHNTLYWYLQNLGQGPELLIRYENEEAVDDSQLPKDRFSAERLKGVDSTLKIQPAELGDSAVYLCASSLADWQGNSPLHFGNGTRLTVT.

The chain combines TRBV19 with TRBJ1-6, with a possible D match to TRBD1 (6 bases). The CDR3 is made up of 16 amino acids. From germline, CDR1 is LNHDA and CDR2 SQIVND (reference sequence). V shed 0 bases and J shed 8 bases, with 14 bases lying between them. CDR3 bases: TGTGCCAGTAGTATAGATCCAAGGACAGCTTATTCACCCCTCCACTTT. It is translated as CASSIDPRTAYSPLHF.

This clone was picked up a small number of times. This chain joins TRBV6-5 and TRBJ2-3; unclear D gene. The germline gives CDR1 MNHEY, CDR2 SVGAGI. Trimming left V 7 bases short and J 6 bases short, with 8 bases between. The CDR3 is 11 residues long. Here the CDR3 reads CASTPADTQYF. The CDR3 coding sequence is TGTGCCAGCACTCCAGCGGATACGCAGTATTTT.

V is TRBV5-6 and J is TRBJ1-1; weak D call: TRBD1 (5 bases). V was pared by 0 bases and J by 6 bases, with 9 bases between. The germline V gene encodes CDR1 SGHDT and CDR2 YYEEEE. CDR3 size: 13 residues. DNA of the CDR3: TGTGCCAGCAGCTTGGTCGGGGGATCTGAAGCTTTCTTT. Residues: CASSLVGGSEAFF. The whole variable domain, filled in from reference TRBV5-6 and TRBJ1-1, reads DAGVTQSPTHLIKTRGQQVTLRCSPKSGHDTVSWYQQALGQGPQFIFQYYEEEERQRGNFPDRFSGHQFPNYSSELNVNALLLGDSALYLCASSLVGGSEAFFGQGTRLTVV.

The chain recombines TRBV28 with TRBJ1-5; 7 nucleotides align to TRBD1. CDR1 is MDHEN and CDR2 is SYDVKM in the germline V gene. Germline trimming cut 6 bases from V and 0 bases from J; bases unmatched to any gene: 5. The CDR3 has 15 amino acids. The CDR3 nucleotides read TGTGCCAGCAGAAGACAGGGTGGTAGCAATCAGCCCCAGCATTTT. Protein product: CASRRQGGSNQPQHF.

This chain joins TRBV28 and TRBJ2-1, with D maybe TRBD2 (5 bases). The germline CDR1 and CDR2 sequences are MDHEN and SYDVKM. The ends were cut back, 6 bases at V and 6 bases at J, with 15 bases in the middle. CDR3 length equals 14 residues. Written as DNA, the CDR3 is TGTGCCAGCAGGCGGCCAATGGCGGGCAATGAGCAGTTCTTC. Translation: CASRRPMAGNEQFF.

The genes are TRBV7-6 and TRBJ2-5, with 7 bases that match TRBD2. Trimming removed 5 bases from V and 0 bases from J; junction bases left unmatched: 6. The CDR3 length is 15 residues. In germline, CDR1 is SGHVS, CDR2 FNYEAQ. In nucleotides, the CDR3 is TGTGCCAGCAGCAACGGGGGGACGTACCAAGAGACCCAGTACTTC. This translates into CASSNGGTYQETQYF.

The CDR3 sequence is CASSSTSGAYNEQFF. In DNA, the CDR3 is TGTGCCAGCAGCTCGACTAGCGGAGCTTACAATGAGCAGTTCTTC. The genes are TRBV7-2 and TRBJ2-1; 9 bases are a match to TRBD2. J was trimmed by 4 bases and V by 4 bases; bases with no gene match: 5. This CDR3 is 15 amino acids long. Germline-derived CDR1 and CDR2 are SGHTA and FQGNSA.

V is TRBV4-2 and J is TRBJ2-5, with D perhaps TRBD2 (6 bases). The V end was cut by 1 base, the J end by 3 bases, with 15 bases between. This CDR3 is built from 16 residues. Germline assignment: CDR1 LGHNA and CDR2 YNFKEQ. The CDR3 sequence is CASSQGDRSGEETQYF. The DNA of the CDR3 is TGTGCCAGCAGCCAAGGGGACCGCTCGGGGGAAGAGACCCAGTACTTC.